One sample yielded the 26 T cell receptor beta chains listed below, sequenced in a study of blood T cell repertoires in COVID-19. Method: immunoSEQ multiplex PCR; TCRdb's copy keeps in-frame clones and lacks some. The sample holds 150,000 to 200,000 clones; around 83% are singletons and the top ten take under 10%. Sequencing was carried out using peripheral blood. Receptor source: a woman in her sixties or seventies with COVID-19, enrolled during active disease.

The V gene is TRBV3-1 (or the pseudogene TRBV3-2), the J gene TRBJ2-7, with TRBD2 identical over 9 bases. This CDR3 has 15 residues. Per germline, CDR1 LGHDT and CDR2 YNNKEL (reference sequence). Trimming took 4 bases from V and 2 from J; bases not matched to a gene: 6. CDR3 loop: CASSPLAGNTYEQYF. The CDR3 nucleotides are TGTGCCAGCAGCCCGCTAGCGGGGAATACCTACGAGCAGTACTTC.

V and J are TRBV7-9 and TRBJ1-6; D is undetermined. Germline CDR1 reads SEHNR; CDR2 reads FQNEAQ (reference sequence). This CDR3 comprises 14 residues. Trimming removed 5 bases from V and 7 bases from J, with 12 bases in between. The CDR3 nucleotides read TGTGCCAGCAGCGTGGACTCACCGAATTCACCCCTCCACTTT. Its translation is CASSVDSPNSPLHF.

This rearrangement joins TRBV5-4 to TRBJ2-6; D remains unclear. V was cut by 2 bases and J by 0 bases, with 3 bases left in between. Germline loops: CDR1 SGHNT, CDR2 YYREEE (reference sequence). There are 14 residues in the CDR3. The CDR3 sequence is CASSFISGANVLTF. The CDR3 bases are TGTGCCAGCAGCTTCATCTCTGGGGCCAACGTCCTGACTTTC.

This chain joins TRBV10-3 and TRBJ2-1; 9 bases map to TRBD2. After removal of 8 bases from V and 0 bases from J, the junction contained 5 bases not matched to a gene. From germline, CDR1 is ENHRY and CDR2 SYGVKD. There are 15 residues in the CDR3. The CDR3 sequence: CAIAPGLASYNEQFF. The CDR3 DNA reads TGTGCCATCGCACCGGGACTAGCCTCCTACAATGAGCAGTTCTTC.

The CDR3 DNA reads as TGTGCCAGCAGTTACTCTAGCACCAGCACAGATACGCAGTATTTT. Its translation: CASSYSSTSTDTQYF. The rearrangement links TRBV6-6 to TRBJ2-3; D remains unclear. This CDR3 is 15 amino acids long. The germline V gene encodes CDR1 MNHNY and CDR2 SVGAGI (reference sequence). The V gene lost 0 bases and the J gene lost 0 bases, with 7 bases spanning the gap.

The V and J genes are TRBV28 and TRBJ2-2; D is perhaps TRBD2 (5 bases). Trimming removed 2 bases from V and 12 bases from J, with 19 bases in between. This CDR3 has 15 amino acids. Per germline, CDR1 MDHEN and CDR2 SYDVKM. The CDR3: CASSLVAGGRTKLFF. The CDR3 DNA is TGTGCCAGCAGTTTAGTGGCGGGCGGACGGACGAAGCTGTTTTTT.

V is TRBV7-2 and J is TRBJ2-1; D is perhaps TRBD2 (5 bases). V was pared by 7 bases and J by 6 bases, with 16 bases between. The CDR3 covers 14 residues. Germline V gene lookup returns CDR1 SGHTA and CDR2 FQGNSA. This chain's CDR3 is CASTRSLALNEQFF. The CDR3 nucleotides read TGTGCCAGCACGAGAAGCCTAGCTCTCAATGAGCAGTTCTTC.

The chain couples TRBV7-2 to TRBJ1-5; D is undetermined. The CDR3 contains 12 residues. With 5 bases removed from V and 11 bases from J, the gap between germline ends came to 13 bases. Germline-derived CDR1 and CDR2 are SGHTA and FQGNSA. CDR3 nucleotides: TGTGCCAGCAGCCCCGGGGTTGGGGCCCAGCATTTT. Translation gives CASSPGVGAQHF.

As DNA, the CDR3 is TGTGCCAGCAGGGGAGACAGGGGGCGAAACACTGAAGCTTTCTTT. Amino acids: CASRGDRGRNTEAFF. This chain joins TRBV2 and TRBJ1-1; TRBD1 matches 10 bases. Germline trimming cut 6 bases from V and 2 bases from J; bases unmatched to any gene: 6. The CDR3 contains 15 residues. Per the germline V gene, CDR1 is SNHLY and CDR2 is FYNNEI.

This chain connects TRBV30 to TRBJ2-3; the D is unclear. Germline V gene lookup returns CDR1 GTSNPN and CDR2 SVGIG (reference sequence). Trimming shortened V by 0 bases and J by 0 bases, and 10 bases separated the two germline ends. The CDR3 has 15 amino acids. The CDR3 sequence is CAWSVSGTSTDTQYF. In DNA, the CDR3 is TGTGCCTGGAGTGTATCAGGAACCAGCACAGATACGCAGTATTTT. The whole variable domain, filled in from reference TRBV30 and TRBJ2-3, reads SQTIHQWPATLVQPVGSPLSLECTVEGTSNPNLYWYRQAAGRGLQLLFYSVGIGQISSEVPQNLSASRPQDRQFILSSKKLLLSDSGFYLCAWSVSGTSTDTQYFGPGTRLTVL.

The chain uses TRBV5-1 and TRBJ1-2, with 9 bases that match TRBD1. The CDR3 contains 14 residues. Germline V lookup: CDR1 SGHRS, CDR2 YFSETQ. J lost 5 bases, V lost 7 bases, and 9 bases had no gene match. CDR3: CASRSDRGEYGYTF. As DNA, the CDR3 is TGCGCCAGCCGAAGCGACAGGGGGGAGTATGGCTACACCTTC.

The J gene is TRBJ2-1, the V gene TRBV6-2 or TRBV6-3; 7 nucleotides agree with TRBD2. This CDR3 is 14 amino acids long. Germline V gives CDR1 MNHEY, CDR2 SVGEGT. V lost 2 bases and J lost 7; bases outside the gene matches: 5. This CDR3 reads CASSYGGSLNEQFF. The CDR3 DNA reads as TGTGCCAGCAGTTACGGCGGGAGTTTAAATGAGCAGTTCTTC.

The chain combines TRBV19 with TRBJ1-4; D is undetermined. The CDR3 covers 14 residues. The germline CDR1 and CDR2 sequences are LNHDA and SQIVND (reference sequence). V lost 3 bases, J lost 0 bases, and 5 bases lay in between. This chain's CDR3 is CASSILSTNEKLFF. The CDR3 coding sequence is TGTGCCAGTAGTATTCTGTCAACTAATGAAAAACTGTTTTTT.

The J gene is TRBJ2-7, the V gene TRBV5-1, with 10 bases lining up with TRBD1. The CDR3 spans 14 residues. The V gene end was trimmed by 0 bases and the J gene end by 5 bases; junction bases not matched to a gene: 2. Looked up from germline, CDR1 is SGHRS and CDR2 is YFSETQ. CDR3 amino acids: CASSLAGTGDEQYF. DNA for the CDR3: TGCGCCAGCAGCTTGGCCGGGACAGGGGACGAGCAGTACTTC.

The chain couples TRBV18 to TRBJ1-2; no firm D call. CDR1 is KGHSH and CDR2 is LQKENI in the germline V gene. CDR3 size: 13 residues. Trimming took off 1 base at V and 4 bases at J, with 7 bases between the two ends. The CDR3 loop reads CASSPLGGYGYTF. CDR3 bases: TGTGCCAGCTCACCACTGGGAGGCTATGGCTACACCTTC.

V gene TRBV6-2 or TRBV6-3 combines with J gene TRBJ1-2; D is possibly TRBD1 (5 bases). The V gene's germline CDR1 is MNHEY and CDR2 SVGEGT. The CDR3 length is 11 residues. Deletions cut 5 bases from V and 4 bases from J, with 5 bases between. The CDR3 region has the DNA TGTGCCAGCAGTCAGGGCTATGGCTACACCTTC. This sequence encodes CASSQGYGYTF.

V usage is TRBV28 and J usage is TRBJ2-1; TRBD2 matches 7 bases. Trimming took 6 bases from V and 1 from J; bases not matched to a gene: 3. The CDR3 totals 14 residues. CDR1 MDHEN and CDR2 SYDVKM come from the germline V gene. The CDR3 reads CASRERDSYNEQFF. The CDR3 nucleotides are TGTGCCAGCAGGGAGCGGGATTCCTACAATGAGCAGTTCTTC.

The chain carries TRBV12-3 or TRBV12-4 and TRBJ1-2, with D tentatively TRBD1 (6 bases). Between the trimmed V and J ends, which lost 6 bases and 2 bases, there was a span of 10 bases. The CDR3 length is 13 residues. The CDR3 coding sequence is TGTGCCAGCAGGTATGACAGGAACTATGGCTACACCTTC. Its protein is CASRYDRNYGYTF.

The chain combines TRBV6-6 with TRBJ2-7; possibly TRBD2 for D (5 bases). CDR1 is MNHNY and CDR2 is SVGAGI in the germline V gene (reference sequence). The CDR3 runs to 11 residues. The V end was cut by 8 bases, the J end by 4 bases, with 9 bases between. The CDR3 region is CASSERYEQYF. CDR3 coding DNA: TGTGCCAGCTCGGAGCGGTACGAGCAGTACTTC.

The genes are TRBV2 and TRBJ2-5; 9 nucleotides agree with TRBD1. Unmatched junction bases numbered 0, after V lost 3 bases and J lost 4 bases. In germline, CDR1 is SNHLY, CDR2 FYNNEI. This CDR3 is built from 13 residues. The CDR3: CASSEGQGETQYF. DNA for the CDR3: TGTGCCAGCAGTGAGGGACAGGGAGAGACCCAGTACTTC.

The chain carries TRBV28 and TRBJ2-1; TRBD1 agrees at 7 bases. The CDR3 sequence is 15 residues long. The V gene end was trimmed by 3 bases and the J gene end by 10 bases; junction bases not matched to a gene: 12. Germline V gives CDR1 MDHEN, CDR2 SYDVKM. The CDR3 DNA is TGTGCCAGCAGTTTCCTACAGGGGAGTGGTCGGGAGCAGTTCTTC. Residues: CASSFLQGSGREQFF.

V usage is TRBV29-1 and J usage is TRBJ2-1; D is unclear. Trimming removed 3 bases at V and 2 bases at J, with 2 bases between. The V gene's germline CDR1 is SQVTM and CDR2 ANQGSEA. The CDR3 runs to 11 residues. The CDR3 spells CSVDAYNEQFF. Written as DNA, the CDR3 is TGCAGCGTTGACGCCTACAATGAGCAGTTCTTC.

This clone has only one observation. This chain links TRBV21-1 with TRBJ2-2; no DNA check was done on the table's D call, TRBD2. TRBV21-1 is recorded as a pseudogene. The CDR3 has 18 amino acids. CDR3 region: CASIPGRDRNANTGELFF. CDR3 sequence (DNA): TGTGCCAGCATCCCCGGGAGGGACAGAAATGCGAACACCGGGGAGCTGTTTTTT.

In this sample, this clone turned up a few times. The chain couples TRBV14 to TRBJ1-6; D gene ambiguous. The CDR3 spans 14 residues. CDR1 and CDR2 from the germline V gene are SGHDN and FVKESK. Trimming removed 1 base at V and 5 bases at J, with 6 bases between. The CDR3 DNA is TGTGCCAGCAGCCAAGTCAGGAATAATTCACCCCTCCACTTT. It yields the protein CASSQVRNNSPLHF. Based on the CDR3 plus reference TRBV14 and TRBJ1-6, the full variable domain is EAGVTQFPSHSVIEKGQTVTLRCDPISGHDNLYWYRRVMGKEIKFLLHFVKESKQDESGMPNNRFLAERTGGTYSTLKVQPAELEDSGVYFCASSQVRNNSPLHFGNGTRLTVT.

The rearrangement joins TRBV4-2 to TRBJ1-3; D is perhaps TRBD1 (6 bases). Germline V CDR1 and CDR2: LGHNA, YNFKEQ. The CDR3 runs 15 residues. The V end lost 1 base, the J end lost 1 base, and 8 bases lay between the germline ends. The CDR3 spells CASSQAGESGNTIYF. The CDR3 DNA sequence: TGTGCCAGCAGCCAAGCAGGGGAGTCTGGAAACACCATATATTTT.

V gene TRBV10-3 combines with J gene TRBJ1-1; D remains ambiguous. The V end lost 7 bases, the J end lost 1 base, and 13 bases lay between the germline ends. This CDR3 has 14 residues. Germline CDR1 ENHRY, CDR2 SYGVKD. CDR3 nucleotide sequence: TGTGCCATCAAGTCGGACGGAGGGAACACTGAAGCTTTCTTT. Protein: CAIKSDGGNTEAFF.